This T cell receptor (beta chain) was identified during a study of tumor-infiltrating lymphocytes in primary liver carcinoma (TCRdb year 2017). In the study overall: Between late 2015 and March 2016, a few patients in China with histopathologically diagnosed primary liver carcinoma had surgical resection. Hepatocellular carcinoma (four) or combined HCC and intrahepatic cholangiocarcinoma (one) was present in the five patients, who were three men and two women aged 30 to 69 years. The tumors of the five patients were staged as T1-T3 N0M0, with maximum diameters ranging from roughly 4 to 10 cm. Roughly 3.5 to 7.5 million productive TCRbeta reads were obtained per sample, and no significant difference in read depth was found between tissue types. The study combined TCRbeta repertoire sequencing, expression microarrays and whole-exome sequencing across five regions of each liver tumor, with adjacent normal tissue and blood. TCRbeta repertoire sequencing covered roughly 35 specimens from 5 patients: 25 tumor regions, 5 adjacent noncancerous liver tissues and 5 peripheral blood samples. High reproducibility was observed for the technical replicate repertoires, with mean shared-clone rates approximately 0.9 and correlation coefficients above 0.98.

A constant-region primer and ProtoScript II reverse transcriptase were used to reverse-transcribe TCRbeta-specific cDNA from approximately 450 ng total RNA. TCRbeta libraries were built with three nested multiplex PCR rounds, a slightly modified ARM-PCR procedure. Each of the first two PCR rounds ran for roughly 9 cycles using multiplex TRBV1-TRBV30 forward primers together with a Cbeta reverse primer. Sample barcodes and Illumina adapters were added in a final 25-cycle PCR using Deep VentR polymerase. Before sequencing, amplicons of 200-500 bp were gel-purified using a QIAquick gel extraction kit. An Illumina HiSeq 2500 was used to sequence the TCRbeta amplicons with 250-bp paired-end reads. Concerning the study's data processing: Reads were quality-trimmed with Trimmomatic v0.33, and paired reads were merged with FLASH v1.2.11 to recover full CDR3 sequences. V, D and J germline segments were assigned to the rearranged TCRbeta sequences using MiGEC v1.2.1b. Clonotype statistics and Shannon-Wiener diversity indices were calculated with VDJtools v1.0.0. To cut down on sampling bias, every analysis after diversity analysis relied on just the 250 most abundant clonotypes from each sample. TCRdb reanalyzed the raw reads on its own, using fastp at Q25 for trimming and MiXCR for clone calling, and kept in-frame beta chains. Duplicate CDR3 protein sequences are folded into a single record with the most common DNA and genes. These V and J calls are TCRdb output, not the study's own analysis. For this sample the table gives fewer than 350,000 distinct CDR3 sequences, of which approximately 65% were detected only once. Together, the top ten hold roughly 6% of the sample.

In the case of this clonotype: The antigen this receptor binds is unknown. The sample holds no much larger clone one base away, and base qualities are not on file.

Blood RNA was extracted from unsorted whole blood with TRIzol reagent; germline DNA came from the DNeasy Blood & Tissue kit. At the time of sampling, the patients were treatment-naive and had chronic HBV infection. Before surgery, four milliliters of peripheral blood were collected into K2EDTA tubes. What the study reported, not specific to this receptor: The study included only five patients, and the authors note findings should be validated in a larger study. Bulk unsorted samples precluded comparing CD4+ and CD8+ T cell repertoires. The top 250 clones made up a significantly larger repertoire fraction in tumors than in blood (p = 0.039). Because only the TCR beta chain was sequenced and unpaired alpha chains were not captured, true repertoire diversity is likely underestimated. Consistent with antigen-driven expansion, pairs of tumor regions showed higher repertoire overlap (mean roughly 36%) than either tumor-adjacent pairs (approximately 17%) or tumor-blood pairs (approximately 15%).

V sheds 6 bases and J sheds 1 base, leaving 10 bases between their ends. CDR1 KGHSH and CDR2 LQKENI were looked up in the germline V gene. The CDR3 holds 14 amino acids from the cysteine to the phenylalanine. Just CDR3 DNA is preserved here, 42 bases in frame from base 1. In this chain, TRBV18 is recombined with TRBJ1-5; D gene: possibly TRBD1, on 5 matching bases. This clonotype originated in a man aged 35 to 55 with primary liver carcinoma and hepatitis B virus infection. Sequencing was performed on peripheral blood. The CDR3 sequence is CASSPRGSNQPQHF. DNA sequence: TGTGCCAGCTCCCCGCGGGGCAGCAATCAGCCCCAGCATTTT.